This T cell receptor beta chain originates from a study of blood T cell repertoires in COVID-19. In the original analysis: Amplification from reference gene primers served as the basis for estimated nucleated cell counts. Repertoires were generated with immunoSEQ multiplex PCR, while TCRdb's copy carries only in-frame clones and drops some. Clonal size and the V and J genes are those of that table, whereas D and trimming came from the DNA. The table lists some 290,000 clones, roughly 90% of them singletons, with around 3.9% in the top ten. CDR3 length: 13 amino acids. The V gene lost 7 bases and the J gene lost 2 bases, with 11 bases spanning the gap. Germline CDR1 is MNHEY and CDR2 is SVGAGI.

Sequenced material: PBMCs or T cells enriched from blood (not recorded which). This TCR derives from a woman aged 25 to 39 who had been exposed to COVID-19. The rearrangement joins TRBV6-5 to TRBJ1-1; unclear D gene. The CDR3 DNA follows: TGTGCCAGCAAATGGTCAGTTAACACTGAAGCTTTCTTT. Translation gives CASKWSVNTEAFF.